The 7 T cell receptor beta chains below all came from one sample that was sequenced in a study of cytomegalovirus exposure and HLA in healthy donors. PCR was performed using 60 Vbeta and 13 Jbeta primers. The table came from immunoSEQ multiplex PCR; TCRdb's copy has only in-frame clones and leaves some out. The sample includes 85,000 to 100,000 clones, under 80% of them seen just once. Sequenced sample: PBMCs. The origin of the receptors is a middle-aged man in good health and CMV-seropositive.

The V gene is TRBV2, the J gene TRBJ1-1, with 8 bases that match TRBD1. This CDR3 region has 17 residues. V lost 7 bases and J lost 0; bases outside the gene matches: 13. Per the germline V gene, CDR1 is SNHLY and CDR2 is FYNNEI. Written as DNA, the CDR3 is TGTGCCAGCACCCGTTGGTTGGACAGGGCAATGAACACTGAAGCTTTCTTT. Translation: CASTRWLDRAMNTEAFF.

This clone was seen a few times. V usage is TRBV2 and J usage is TRBJ1-1; 7 bases line up with TRBD1. Germline V gives CDR1 SNHLY, CDR2 FYNNEI. With 5 bases clipped from V and 11 bases from J, the junction kept 11 bases outside the gene matches. The CDR3 sequence is 13 residues long. CDR3 protein: CASSPDRVVGAFF. CDR3 nucleotide sequence: TGTGCCAGCAGTCCCGACAGGGTGGTCGGGGCTTTCTTT.

The chain uses TRBV9 and TRBJ2-1, with TRBD2 matching over 7 bases. Germline loops: CDR1 SGDLS, CDR2 YYNGEE. The trim removed 4 bases at V and 6 bases at J, leaving 16 bases unmatched. The CDR3 contains 17 residues. CDR3 DNA: TGTGCCAGCAGCCAACAAGCGGGACGGGAACTACGCAATGAGCAGTTCTTC. Its protein product is CASSQQAGRELRNEQFF.

This sequence joins TRBV18 and TRBJ1-1, with unresolved D. This CDR3 region has 17 residues. With 3 bases removed from V and 1 base from J, the gap between germline ends came to 18 bases. Per the germline V gene, CDR1 is KGHSH and CDR2 is LQKENI. As DNA, the CDR3 is TGTGCCAGCTCACCTCTGGCAGAAAATATCCGGAACACTGAAGCTTTCTTT. This gives the protein CASSPLAENIRNTEAFF. The variable domain in full, completed from reference TRBV18 and TRBJ1-1, reads NAGVMQNPRHLVRRRGQEARLRCSPMKGHSHVYWYRQLPEEGLKFMVYLQKENIIDESGMPKERFSAEFPKEGPSILRIQQVVRGDSAAYFCASSPLAENIRNTEAFFGQGTRLTVV.

This clone was observed once. The CDR3 is CASSEGTDYEQYF. Written as DNA, the CDR3 is TGTGCCAGCAGTGAAGGGACTGACTACGAGCAGTACTTC. This chain links TRBV6-1 with TRBJ2-7, with D possibly matching TRBD2 (5 bases). CDR1 is MNHNS and CDR2 is SASEGT in the germline V gene. V lost 1 base and J 3 bases, leaving 7 bases between the germline ends. The CDR3 has 13 residues.

The chain links TRBV19 to TRBJ1-6, with TRBD1 matching over 8 bases. CDR1 is LNHDA and CDR2 is SQIVND in the germline V gene (reference sequence). CDR3 size: 12 residues. After removal of 5 bases from V and 17 bases from J, the junction contained 8 bases not matched to a gene. CDR3 bases: TGTGCCAGTAGTGGCGGGACAGGCGGTGTCCACTTT. This sequence encodes CASSGGTGGVHF.

V is TRBV5-1 and J is TRBJ2-2; TRBD1 agrees at 7 bases. CDR3 length equals 16 residues. The germline V gene has CDR1 SGHRS and CDR2 YFSETQ. Trimming took 0 bases from V and 5 from J; bases not matched to a gene: 7. The CDR3, as DNA: TGCGCCAGCAGCTTGGGACACCAGGGGGAAACCGGGGAGCTGTTTTTT. Encoded protein: CASSLGHQGETGELFF.